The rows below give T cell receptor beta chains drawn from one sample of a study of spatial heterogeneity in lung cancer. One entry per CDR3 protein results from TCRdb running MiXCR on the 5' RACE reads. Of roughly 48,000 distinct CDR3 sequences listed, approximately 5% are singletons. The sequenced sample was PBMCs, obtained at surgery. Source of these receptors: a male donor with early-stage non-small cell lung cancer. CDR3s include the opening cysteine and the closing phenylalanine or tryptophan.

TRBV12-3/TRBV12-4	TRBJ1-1	CASSLIISRANTEAFF
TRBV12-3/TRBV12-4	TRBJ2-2	CASSLGGLASGELFF
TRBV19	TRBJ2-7	CASSPRGQSYEQYF
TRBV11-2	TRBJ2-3	CASSATQAGDTQYF
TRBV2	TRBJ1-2	CASRGLARNYANYGYTF
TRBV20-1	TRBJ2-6	CSARQTGANVLTF
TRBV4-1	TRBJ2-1	CASSQTGAGLAASEQFF
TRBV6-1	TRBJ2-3	CASSEAGLSSTDTQYF
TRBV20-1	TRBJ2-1	CSAALLAGVGNEQFF
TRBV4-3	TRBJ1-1	CASSQDLNTEAFF
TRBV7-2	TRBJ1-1	CASSQQTFTEAFF
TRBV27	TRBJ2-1	CASSLLTGTSSIKRFF
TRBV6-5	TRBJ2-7	CASSLYRLPGEQYF
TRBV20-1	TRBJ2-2	CSASPGTSDTGELFF
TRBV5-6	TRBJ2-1	CASSLRRGLNEQFF
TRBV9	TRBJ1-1	CASSAQEMNTEAFF
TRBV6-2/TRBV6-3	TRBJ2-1	CASSYQRETRFF
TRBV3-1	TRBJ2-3	CASRDAAGTDTQYF
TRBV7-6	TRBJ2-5	CASSALPETQYF
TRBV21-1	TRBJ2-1	CASRQDTGRNYNEQFF
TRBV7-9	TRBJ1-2	CASSHSGQNYGYTF
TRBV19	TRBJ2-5	CASSTSGTPETQYF
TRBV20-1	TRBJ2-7	CSASDSGRMSYEQYF
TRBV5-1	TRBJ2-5	CASSSLAGVGETQYF
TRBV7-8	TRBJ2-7	CASSPARGALSYEQYF
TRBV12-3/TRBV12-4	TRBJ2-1	CASSFIRNEQFF